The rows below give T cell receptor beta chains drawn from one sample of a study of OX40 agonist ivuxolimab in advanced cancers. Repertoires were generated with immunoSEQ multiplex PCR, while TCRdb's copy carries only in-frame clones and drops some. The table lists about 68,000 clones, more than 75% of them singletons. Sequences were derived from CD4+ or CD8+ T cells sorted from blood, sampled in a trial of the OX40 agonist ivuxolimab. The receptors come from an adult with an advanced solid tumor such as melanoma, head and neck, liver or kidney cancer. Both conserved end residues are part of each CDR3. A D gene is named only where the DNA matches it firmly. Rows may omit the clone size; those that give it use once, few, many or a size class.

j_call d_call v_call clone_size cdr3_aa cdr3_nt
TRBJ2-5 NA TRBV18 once CASSSGIQETQYF TGTGCCAGCTCGTCAGGGATTCAAGAGACCCAGTACTTC
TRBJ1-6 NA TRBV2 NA CASSELRGGESPLHF TGTGCCAGCAGTGAATTGCGGGGGGGCGAATCACCCCTCCACTTT
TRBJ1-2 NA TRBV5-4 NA CASSLVSDYGYTF TGTGCCAGCAGCTTGGTGTCAGACTATGGCTACACCTTC
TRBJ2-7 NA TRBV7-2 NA CASSPGLSTYEQYF TGTGCCAGCAGCCCTGGACTGTCAACCTACGAGCAGTACTTC
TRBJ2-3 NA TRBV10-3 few CAISRAPSTDTQYF TGTGCCATCAGCAGGGCCCCCAGCACAGATACGCAGTATTTT
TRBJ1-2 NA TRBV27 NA CASSFQGENYGYTF TGTGCCAGCAGTTTCCAGGGAGAAAACTATGGCTACACCTTC
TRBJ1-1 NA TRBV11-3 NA CASSSEDSSNTEAFF TGTGCCAGCAGCTCAGAGGACAGCTCGAACACTGAAGCTTTCTTT
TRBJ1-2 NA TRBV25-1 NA CASSERSGRDGYTF TGTGCCAGCAGTGAACGCTCAGGGAGGGATGGCTACACCTTC
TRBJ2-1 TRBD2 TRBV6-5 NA CASTRGGRDEQFF TGTGCCAGCACTCGGGGGGGGCGGGATGAGCAGTTCTTC
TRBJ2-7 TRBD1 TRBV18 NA CASSQRGTVSYEQYF TGTGCCAGCTCACAGAGGGGGACAGTCAGCTACGAGCAGTACTTC
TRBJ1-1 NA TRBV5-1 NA CASSSAGMNTEAFF TGCGCCAGCAGCTCGGCGGGCATGAACACTGAAGCTTTCTTT
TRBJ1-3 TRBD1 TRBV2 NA CASRDRGSGNTIYF TGTGCCAGCAGGGACAGGGGCTCTGGAAACACCATATATTTT
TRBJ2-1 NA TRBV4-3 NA CASSDGANSAGEQFF TGCGCCAGCAGCGACGGAGCAAACAGCGCTGGGGAGCAGTTCTTC
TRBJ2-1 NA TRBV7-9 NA CASSLAGGLYNEQFF TGTGCCAGCAGCTTAGCCGGGGGACTTTACAATGAGCAGTTCTTC
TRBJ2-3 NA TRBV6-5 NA CASSYGPGDNTDTQYF TGTGCCAGCAGTTACGGGCCGGGTGACAACACAGATACGCAGTATTTT